A selection of T cell receptor beta chains follows, all from one sample in a study of cytomegalovirus exposure and HLA in healthy donors. Sequencing used immunoSEQ multiplex PCR; TCRdb keeps in-frame clones, though not all of them. The data contain some 64,000 clones, 89% of them seen just once; the ten biggest clones take up approximately 1.5%. Specimen: PBMCs. These receptors were obtained from a man aged 25 to 40 in good health and CMV-seropositive. CDR3s include the opening cysteine and the closing phenylalanine or tryptophan. Each record gives: clone size, J gene, D gene, V gene, CDR3 protein, CDR3 DNA. The D gene is left open where the match is weak. The size entry is marked missing in some rows and otherwise reads once, few, many or a size class.

abundance: NA; j_gene: TRBJ2-7; d_gene: TRBD1; v_gene: TRBV7-2; CDR3aa: CASSTRDRAYEQYF; CDR3nt: TGTGCCAGCAGCACTAGGGACAGGGCCTACGAGCAGTACTTC
abundance: NA; j_gene: TRBJ1-2; d_gene: NA; v_gene: TRBV27; CDR3aa: CASSRDGGDGYTF; CDR3nt: TGTGCCAGCAGCCGAGACGGGGGGGATGGCTACACCTTC
abundance: NA; j_gene: TRBJ2-2; d_gene: NA; v_gene: TRBV11-2; CDR3aa: CASSSSAGELFF; CDR3nt: TGTGCCAGCAGCTCCTCGGCCGGGGAGCTGTTTTTT
abundance: NA; j_gene: TRBJ1-1; d_gene: NA; v_gene: TRBV29-1; CDR3aa: CSVSQGAITEAFF; CDR3nt: TGCAGCGTTAGCCAGGGTGCGATCACTGAAGCTTTCTTT
abundance: NA; j_gene: TRBJ2-7; d_gene: NA; v_gene: TRBV6-1; CDR3aa: CASSEIRVRTSYEQYF; CDR3nt: TGTGCCAGCAGTGAAATCAGGGTCCGTACTTCCTACGAGCAGTACTTC
abundance: NA; j_gene: TRBJ1-5; d_gene: TRBD1; v_gene: TRBV6-5; CDR3aa: CASSQGQERGQPQHF; CDR3nt: TGTGCCAGCAGCCAGGGACAGGAACGGGGTCAGCCCCAGCATTTT
abundance: once; j_gene: TRBJ2-2; d_gene: TRBD2; v_gene: TRBV11-2; CDR3aa: CASSLGPWEGTGELFF; CDR3nt: TGTGCCAGCAGCTTAGGTCCTTGGGAGGGCACCGGGGAGCTGTTTTTT
abundance: NA; j_gene: TRBJ1-6; d_gene: NA; v_gene: TRBV28; CDR3aa: CASSLSGAGNSPLHF; CDR3nt: TGTGCCAGCAGTTTATCCGGGGCGGGAAATTCACCCCTCCACTTT
abundance: once; j_gene: TRBJ2-5; d_gene: NA; v_gene: TRBV30; CDR3aa: CAWSPVLGAQETQYF; CDR3nt: TGTGCCTGGAGTCCTGTCCTGGGGGCCCAAGAGACCCAGTACTTC
abundance: NA; j_gene: TRBJ1-2; d_gene: TRBD1; v_gene: TRBV6-5; CDR3aa: CASSGQGGGYTF; CDR3nt: TGTGCCAGCAGTGGACAGGGTGGTGGCTACACCTTC
abundance: NA; j_gene: TRBJ2-5; d_gene: NA; v_gene: TRBV11-2; CDR3aa: CASSLQVYQETQYF; CDR3nt: TGTGCCAGCAGCTTACAGGTTTACCAAGAGACCCAGTACTTC
abundance: NA; j_gene: TRBJ2-4; d_gene: TRBD2; v_gene: TRBV19; CDR3aa: CASSIHRREAVDKNIQYF; CDR3nt: TGTGCCAGTAGTATCCATCGGCGGGAGGCGGTGGACAAAAACATTCAGTACTTC
abundance: NA; j_gene: TRBJ2-3; d_gene: TRBD2; v_gene: TRBV29-1; CDR3aa: CSVEVVLAGFNGDTQYF; CDR3nt: TGCAGCGTTGAAGTCGTCCTAGCGGGATTCAATGGGGATACGCAGTATTTT
abundance: NA; j_gene: TRBJ2-2; d_gene: NA; v_gene: TRBV4-1; CDR3aa: CASSQDIGRGRTGELFF; CDR3nt: TGCGCCAGCAGCCAAGATATCGGCAGGGGCAGGACCGGGGAGCTGTTTTTT
abundance: NA; j_gene: TRBJ2-2; d_gene: NA; v_gene: TRBV11-2; CDR3aa: CASSKLPTGYGELFF; CDR3nt: TGTGCCAGCAGCAAACTACCAACAGGGTACGGGGAGCTGTTTTTT
abundance: NA; j_gene: TRBJ1-4; d_gene: TRBD1; v_gene: TRBV6-1; CDR3aa: CASRDDRASREKLFF; CDR3nt: TGTGCCAGCAGAGACGACAGGGCGTCTCGAGAGAAACTGTTTTTT
abundance: NA; j_gene: TRBJ1-6; d_gene: NA; v_gene: TRBV5-8; CDR3aa: CASRPGEGLSPLHF; CDR3nt: TGTGCCAGCAGACCTGGGGAGGGCCTATCACCCCTCCACTTT
abundance: NA; j_gene: TRBJ2-1; d_gene: TRBD2; v_gene: TRBV7-9; CDR3aa: CASSSLRGSGIGEQFF; CDR3nt: TGTGCCAGCAGCTCACTGCGGGGTAGCGGGATTGGTGAGCAGTTCTTC
abundance: once; j_gene: TRBJ1-2; d_gene: NA; v_gene: TRBV2; CDR3aa: CASSESGGRGYTF; CDR3nt: TGTGCCAGCAGTGAGTCAGGAGGCAGGGGCTACACCTTC
abundance: NA; j_gene: TRBJ2-7; d_gene: TRBD1; v_gene: TRBV11-1; CDR3aa: CASSLVSLRTGNSYEQYF; CDR3nt: TGTGCCAGCAGCTTAGTTTCCCTAAGGACAGGAAACTCCTACGAGCAGTACTTC
abundance: NA; j_gene: TRBJ2-1; d_gene: NA; v_gene: TRBV9; CDR3aa: CASSVGQGTNNEQFF; CDR3nt: TGTGCCAGCAGCGTAGGGCAGGGGACCAACAATGAGCAGTTCTTC
abundance: NA; j_gene: TRBJ2-5; d_gene: NA; v_gene: TRBV6-5; CDR3aa: CASSYGGVLDF; CDR3nt: TGTGCCAGCAGTTACGGAGGGGTTCTGGACTTC
abundance: NA; j_gene: TRBJ2-1; d_gene: TRBD1; v_gene: TRBV9; CDR3aa: CASSVTDRVNNEQFF; CDR3nt: TGTGCCAGCAGCGTCACGGACAGGGTTAACAATGAGCAGTTCTTC
abundance: NA; j_gene: TRBJ2-5; d_gene: TRBD1; v_gene: TRBV11-3; CDR3aa: CASTYEGAETQYF; CDR3nt: TGTGCCAGCACCTATGAGGGGGCGGAGACCCAGTACTTC
abundance: once; j_gene: TRBJ2-7; d_gene: TRBD2; v_gene: TRBV14; CDR3aa: CASSQGLAGGYEQYF; CDR3nt: TGTGCCAGCAGCCAAGGCCTAGCGGGAGGGTACGAGCAGTACTTC
abundance: NA; j_gene: TRBJ2-7; d_gene: TRBD2; v_gene: TRBV5-8; CDR3aa: CASSSRLATSYEQYF; CDR3nt: TGTGCCAGCAGCTCTCGACTAGCGACCTCCTACGAGCAGTACTTC
abundance: NA; j_gene: TRBJ2-3; d_gene: NA; v_gene: TRBV29-1; CDR3aa: CSVTGTSSTDTQYF; CDR3nt: TGCAGCGTCACGGGAACTTCTAGCACAGATACGCAGTATTTT
abundance: NA; j_gene: TRBJ1-1; d_gene: NA; v_gene: TRBV5-6; CDR3aa: CASSLRGGRKNTEAFF; CDR3nt: TGTGCCAGCAGCTTAAGGGGAGGCAGAAAGAACACTGAAGCTTTCTTT
abundance: NA; j_gene: TRBJ2-5; d_gene: TRBD1; v_gene: TRBV18; CDR3aa: CASSLGQGRETQYF; CDR3nt: TGTGCCAGCTCACTTGGACAGGGTAGGGAGACCCAGTACTTC
abundance: NA; j_gene: TRBJ1-4; d_gene: NA; v_gene: TRBV4-1; CDR3aa: CASSHHITGSNEKLFF; CDR3nt: TGCGCCAGCAGCCATCATATCACAGGGTCTAATGAAAAACTGTTTTTT
abundance: NA; j_gene: TRBJ2-7; d_gene: NA; v_gene: TRBV7-6; CDR3aa: CASSLAKGSYEQYF; CDR3nt: TGTGCCAGCAGCTTAGCAAAGGGGTCCTACGAGCAGTACTTC
abundance: NA; j_gene: TRBJ2-7; d_gene: NA; v_gene: TRBV30; CDR3aa: CAWSVHYEQYF; CDR3nt: TGTGCCTGGAGTGTACACTACGAGCAGTACTTC
abundance: NA; j_gene: TRBJ2-2; d_gene: NA; v_gene: TRBV30; CDR3aa: CAWSVFWPGGELFF; CDR3nt: TGTGCCTGGAGTGTCTTCTGGCCAGGCGGGGAGCTGTTTTTT
abundance: NA; j_gene: TRBJ1-1; d_gene: NA; v_gene: TRBV7-9; CDR3aa: CASRPDSSEAFF; CDR3nt: TGTGCCAGCAGACCCGACAGCTCTGAAGCTTTCTTT
abundance: NA; j_gene: TRBJ2-2; d_gene: TRBD2; v_gene: TRBV7-3; CDR3aa: CASSLSTSANTGELFF; CDR3nt: TGTGCCAGCAGCTTATCAACTAGCGCTAACACCGGGGAGCTGTTTTTT
abundance: NA; j_gene: TRBJ2-2; d_gene: NA; v_gene: TRBV19; CDR3aa: CASSIGITASWAGELFF; CDR3nt: TGTGCCAGTAGTATAGGTATTACGGCTAGTTGGGCCGGGGAGCTGTTTTTT
abundance: NA; j_gene: TRBJ1-1; d_gene: NA; v_gene: TRBV6-1; CDR3aa: CASSDNWGSEAFF; CDR3nt: TGTGCCAGCAGTGATAATTGGGGCAGTGAAGCTTTCTTT
abundance: NA; j_gene: TRBJ2-1; d_gene: TRBD2; v_gene: TRBV4-1; CDR3aa: CASSQDRDSGRMNEQFF; CDR3nt: TGCGCCAGCAGCCAAGATCGGGATAGCGGGAGAATGAATGAGCAGTTCTTC
abundance: once; j_gene: TRBJ2-1; d_gene: TRBD2; v_gene: TRBV5-1; CDR3aa: CASSLASGRNEQFF; CDR3nt: TGCGCCAGCAGCTTGGCTAGCGGGAGGAATGAGCAGTTCTTC
abundance: NA; j_gene: TRBJ2-1; d_gene: NA; v_gene: TRBV11-1; CDR3aa: CASSLNRISGGQFF; CDR3nt: TGTGCCAGCAGCCTCAACAGGATTAGCGGAGGGCAGTTCTTC